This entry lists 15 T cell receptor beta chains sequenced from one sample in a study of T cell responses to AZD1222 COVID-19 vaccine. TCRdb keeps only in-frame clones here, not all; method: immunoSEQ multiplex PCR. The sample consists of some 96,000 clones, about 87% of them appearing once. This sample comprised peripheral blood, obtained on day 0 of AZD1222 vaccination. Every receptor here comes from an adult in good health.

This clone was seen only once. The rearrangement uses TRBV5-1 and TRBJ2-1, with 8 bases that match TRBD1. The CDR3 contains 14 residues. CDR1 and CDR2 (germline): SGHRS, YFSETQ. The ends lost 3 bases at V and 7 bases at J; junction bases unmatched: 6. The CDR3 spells CASSSGQVENEQFF. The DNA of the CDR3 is TGCGCCAGCAGCTCGGGACAGGTGGAAAATGAGCAGTTCTTC.

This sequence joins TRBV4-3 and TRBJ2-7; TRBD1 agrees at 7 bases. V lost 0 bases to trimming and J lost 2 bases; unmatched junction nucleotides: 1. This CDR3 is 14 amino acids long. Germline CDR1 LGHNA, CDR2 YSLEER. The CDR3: CASSQDRGPYEQYF. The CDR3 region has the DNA TGCGCCAGCAGCCAAGATAGGGGGCCCTACGAGCAGTACTTC.

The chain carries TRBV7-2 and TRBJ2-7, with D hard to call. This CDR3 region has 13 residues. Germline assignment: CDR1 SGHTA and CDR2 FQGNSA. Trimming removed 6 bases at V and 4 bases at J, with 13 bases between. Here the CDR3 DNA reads TGTGCCAGCAGGCCGGTGGGTGGGTACGAGCAGTACTTC. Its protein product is CASRPVGGYEQYF.

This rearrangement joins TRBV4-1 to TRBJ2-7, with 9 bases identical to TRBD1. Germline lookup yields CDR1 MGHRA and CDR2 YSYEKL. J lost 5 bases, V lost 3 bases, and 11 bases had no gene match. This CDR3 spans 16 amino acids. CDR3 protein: CASSQNAPGQGDEQYF. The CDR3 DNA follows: TGCGCCAGCAGCCAGAATGCCCCGGGACAGGGAGACGAGCAGTACTTC.

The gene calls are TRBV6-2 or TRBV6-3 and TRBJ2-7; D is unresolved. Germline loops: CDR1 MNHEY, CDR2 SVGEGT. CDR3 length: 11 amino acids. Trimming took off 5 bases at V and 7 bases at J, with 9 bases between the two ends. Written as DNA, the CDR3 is TGTGCCAGCAGTCAACAGATAGAGCAGTACTTC. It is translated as CASSQQIEQYF.

This chain's CDR3 is CASSIARVPSNEQFF. CDR3 nucleotides: TGTGCCAGTAGTATAGCGCGGGTCCCCTCAAATGAGCAGTTCTTC. The chain couples TRBV19 to TRBJ2-1; D perhaps matches TRBD2 (5 bases). CDR3 length: 15 residues. Trimming cost V 1 base and J 7 bases, with 14 bases left between them. The germline V gene encodes CDR1 LNHDA and CDR2 SQIVND (reference sequence).

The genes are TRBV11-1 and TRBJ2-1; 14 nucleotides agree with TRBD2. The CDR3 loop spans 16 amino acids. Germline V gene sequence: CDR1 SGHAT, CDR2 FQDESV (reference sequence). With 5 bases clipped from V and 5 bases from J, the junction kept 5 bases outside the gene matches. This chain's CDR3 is CASSIGTSGRNNEQFF. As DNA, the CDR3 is TGTGCCAGCAGCATCGGGACTAGCGGGAGAAACAATGAGCAGTTCTTC.

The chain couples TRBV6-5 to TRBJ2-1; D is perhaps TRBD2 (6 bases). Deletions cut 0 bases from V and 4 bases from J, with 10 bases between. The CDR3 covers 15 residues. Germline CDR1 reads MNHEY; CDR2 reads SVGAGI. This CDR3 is CASSYSLAEYNEQFF. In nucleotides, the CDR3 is TGTGCCAGCAGTTACTCGTTAGCGGAATACAATGAGCAGTTCTTC.

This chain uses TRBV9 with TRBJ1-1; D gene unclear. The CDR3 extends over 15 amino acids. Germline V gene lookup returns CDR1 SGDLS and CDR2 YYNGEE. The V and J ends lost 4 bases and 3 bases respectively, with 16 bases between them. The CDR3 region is CASSPAIGRHTEAFF. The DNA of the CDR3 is TGTGCCAGCAGCCCCGCCATAGGACGGCACACTGAAGCTTTCTTT.

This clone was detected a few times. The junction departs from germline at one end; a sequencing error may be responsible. The CDR3 nucleotides read TGTGCCAGCAGTGACTCGGGACAGGGGGCCCAGCCCCAGCATTTT. This sequence encodes CASSDSGQGAQPQHF. V gene TRBV6-5 combines with J gene TRBJ1-5; TRBD1 matches at 12 bases. Germline V gene data show CDR1 as MNHEY and CDR2 as SVGAGI. This CDR3 is built from 15 residues.

The CDR3 spells CASSHLNITRGARVSQYF. The CDR3 DNA reads TGTGCCAGCAGCCACCTCAACATTACCAGGGGAGCAAGAGTGTCCCAGTACTTC. The gene calls are TRBV28 and TRBJ2-5; possible D gene TRBD1, 6 bases. This CDR3 spans 18 amino acids. V was clipped by 6 bases and J by 9 bases, with 32 bases between them. CDR1 MDHEN and CDR2 SYDVKM come from the germline V gene.

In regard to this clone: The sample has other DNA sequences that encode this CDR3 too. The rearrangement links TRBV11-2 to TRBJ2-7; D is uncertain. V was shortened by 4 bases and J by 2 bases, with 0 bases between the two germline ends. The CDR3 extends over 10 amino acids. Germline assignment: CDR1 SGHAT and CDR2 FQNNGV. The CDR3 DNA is TGTGCCAGCAGCTCCTACGAGCAGTACTTC. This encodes CASSSYEQYF.

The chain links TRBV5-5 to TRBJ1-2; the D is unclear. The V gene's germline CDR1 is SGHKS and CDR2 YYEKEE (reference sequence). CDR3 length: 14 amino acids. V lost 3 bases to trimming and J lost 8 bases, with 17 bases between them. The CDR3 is CASSSGSHLGGYTF. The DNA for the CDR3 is TGTGCCAGCAGCTCCGGCAGTCACCTGGGGGGCTACACCTTC.

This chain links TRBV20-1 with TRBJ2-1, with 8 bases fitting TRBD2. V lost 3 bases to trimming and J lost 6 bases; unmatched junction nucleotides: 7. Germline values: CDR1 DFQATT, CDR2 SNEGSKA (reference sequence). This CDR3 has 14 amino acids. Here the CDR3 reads CSASRPGGGNEQFF. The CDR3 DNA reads TGCAGTGCTAGTCGACCGGGAGGGGGCAATGAGCAGTTCTTC.

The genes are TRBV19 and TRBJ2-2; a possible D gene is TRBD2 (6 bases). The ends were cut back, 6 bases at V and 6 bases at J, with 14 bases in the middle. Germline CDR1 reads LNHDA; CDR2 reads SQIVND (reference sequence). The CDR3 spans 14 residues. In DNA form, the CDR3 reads TGTGCCAGTAGGGACTACGGCGATTCCGGGGAGCTGTTTTTT. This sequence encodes CASRDYGDSGELFF.